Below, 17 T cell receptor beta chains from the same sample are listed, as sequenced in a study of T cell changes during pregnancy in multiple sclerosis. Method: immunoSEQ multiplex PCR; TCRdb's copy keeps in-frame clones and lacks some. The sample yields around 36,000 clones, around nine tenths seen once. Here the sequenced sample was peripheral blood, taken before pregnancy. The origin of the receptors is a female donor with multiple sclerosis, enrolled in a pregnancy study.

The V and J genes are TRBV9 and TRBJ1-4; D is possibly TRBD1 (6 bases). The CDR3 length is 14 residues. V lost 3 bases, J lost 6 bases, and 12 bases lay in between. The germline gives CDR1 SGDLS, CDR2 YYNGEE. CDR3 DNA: TGTGCCAGCAGCGACGGGGCAGGGGATGAAAAACTGTTTTTT. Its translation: CASSDGAGDEKLFF.

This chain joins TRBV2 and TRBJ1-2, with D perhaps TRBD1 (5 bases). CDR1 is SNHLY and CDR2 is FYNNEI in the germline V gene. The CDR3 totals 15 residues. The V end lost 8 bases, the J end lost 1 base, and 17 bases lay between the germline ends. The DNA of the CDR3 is TGTGCCAGCCATGGAGGGACCCTCCTTAACTATGGCTACACCTTC. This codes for CASHGGTLLNYGYTF.

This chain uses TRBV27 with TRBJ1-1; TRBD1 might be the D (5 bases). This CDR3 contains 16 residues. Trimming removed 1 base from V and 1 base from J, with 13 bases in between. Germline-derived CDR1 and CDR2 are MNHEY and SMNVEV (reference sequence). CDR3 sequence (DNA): TGTGCCAGCAGTTTATTAGGAGAAAGGGGGAACACTGAAGCTTTCTTT. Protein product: CASSLLGERGNTEAFF.

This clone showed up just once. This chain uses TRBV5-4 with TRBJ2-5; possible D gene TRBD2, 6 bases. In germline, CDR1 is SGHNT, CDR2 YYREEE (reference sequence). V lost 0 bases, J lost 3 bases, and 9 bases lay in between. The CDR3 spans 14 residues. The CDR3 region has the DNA TGTGCCAGCAGCTTGGCGACTAGTAAAGAGACCCAGTACTTC. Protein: CASSLATSKETQYF.

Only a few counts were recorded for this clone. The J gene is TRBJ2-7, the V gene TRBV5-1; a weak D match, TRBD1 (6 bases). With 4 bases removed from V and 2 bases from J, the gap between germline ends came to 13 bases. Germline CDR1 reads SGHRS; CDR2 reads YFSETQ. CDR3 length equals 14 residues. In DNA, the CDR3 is TGCGCCAGCAGCCATCGACAGGACCCCTACGAGCAGTACTTC. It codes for CASSHRQDPYEQYF.

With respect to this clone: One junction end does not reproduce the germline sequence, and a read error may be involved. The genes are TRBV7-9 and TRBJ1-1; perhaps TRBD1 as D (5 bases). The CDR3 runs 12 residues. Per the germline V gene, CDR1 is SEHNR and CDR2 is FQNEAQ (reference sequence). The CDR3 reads CASSLAQTAFLF. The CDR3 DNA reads TGTGCCAGCAGCTTAGCCCAGACAGCCTTCCTCTTT. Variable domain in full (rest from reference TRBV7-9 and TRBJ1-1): DTGVSQNPRHKITKRGQNVTFRCDPISEHNRLYWYRQTLGQGPEFLTYFQNEAQLEKSRLLSDRFSAERPKGSFSTLEIQRTEQGDSAMYLCASSLAQTAFLFGQGTRLTVV.

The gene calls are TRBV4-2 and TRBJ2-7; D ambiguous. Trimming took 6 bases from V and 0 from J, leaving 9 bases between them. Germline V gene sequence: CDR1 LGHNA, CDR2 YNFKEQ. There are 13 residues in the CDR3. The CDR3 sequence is CASRRESSYEQYF. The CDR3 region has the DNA TGTGCCAGCAGACGCGAGAGCTCCTACGAGCAGTACTTC.

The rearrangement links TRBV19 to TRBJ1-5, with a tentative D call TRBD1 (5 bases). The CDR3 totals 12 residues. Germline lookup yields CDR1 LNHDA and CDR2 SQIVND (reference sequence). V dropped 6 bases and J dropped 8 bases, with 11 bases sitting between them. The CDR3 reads CASSHPREPQHF. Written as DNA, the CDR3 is TGTGCCAGTAGCCACCCCAGGGAGCCCCAGCATTTT.

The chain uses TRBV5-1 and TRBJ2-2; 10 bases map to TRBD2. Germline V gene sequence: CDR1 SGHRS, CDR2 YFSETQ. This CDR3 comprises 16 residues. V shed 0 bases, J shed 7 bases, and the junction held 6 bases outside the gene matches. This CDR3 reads CASSLAQREGLGELFF. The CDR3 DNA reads TGCGCCAGCAGCTTGGCCCAGCGGGAGGGCCTCGGGGAGCTGTTTTTT.

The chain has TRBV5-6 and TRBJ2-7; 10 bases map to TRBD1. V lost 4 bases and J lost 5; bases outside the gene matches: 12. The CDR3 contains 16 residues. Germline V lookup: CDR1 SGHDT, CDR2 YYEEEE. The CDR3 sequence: CASSHLPGQGSHEQYF. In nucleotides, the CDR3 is TGTGCCAGCAGCCACCTCCCGGGACAGGGGAGCCACGAGCAGTACTTC. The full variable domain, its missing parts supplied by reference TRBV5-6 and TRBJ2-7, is DAGVTQSPTHLIKTRGQQVTLRCSPKSGHDTVSWYQQALGQGPQFIFQYYEEEERQRGNFPDRFSGHQFPNYSSELNVNALLLGDSALYLCASSHLPGQGSHEQYFGPGTRLTVT.

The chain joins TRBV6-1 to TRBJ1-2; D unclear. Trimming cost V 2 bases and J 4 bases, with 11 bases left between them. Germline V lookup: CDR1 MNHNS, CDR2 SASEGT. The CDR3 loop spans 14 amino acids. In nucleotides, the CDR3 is TGTGCCAGCAGTGAACCCGCAGTTACCTATGGCTACACCTTC. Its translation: CASSEPAVTYGYTF.

The CDR3 protein is CASSVGQPNTGELFF. CDR3 nucleotides: TGTGCCAGCAGCGTTGGACAGCCGAACACCGGGGAGCTGTTTTTT. J is TRBJ2-2 and V is TRBV9, with D tentatively TRBD1 (6 bases). Germline CDR1 SGDLS, CDR2 YYNGEE. Trimming removed 2 bases at V and 0 bases at J, with 8 bases between. The CDR3 runs 15 residues.

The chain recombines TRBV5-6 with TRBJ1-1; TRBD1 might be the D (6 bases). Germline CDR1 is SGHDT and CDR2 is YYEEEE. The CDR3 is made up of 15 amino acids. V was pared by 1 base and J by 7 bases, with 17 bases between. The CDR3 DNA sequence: TGTGCCAGCAGCTTGTCGTACAGGGAGACCTTTGAAGCTTTCTTT. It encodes CASSLSYRETFEAFF.

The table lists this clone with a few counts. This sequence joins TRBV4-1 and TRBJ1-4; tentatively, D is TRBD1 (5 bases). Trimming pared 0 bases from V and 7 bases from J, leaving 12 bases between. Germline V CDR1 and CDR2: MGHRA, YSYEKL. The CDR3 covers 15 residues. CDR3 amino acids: CASSQDSGRAEKLFF. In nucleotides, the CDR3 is TGCGCCAGCAGCCAAGATAGTGGCAGGGCTGAAAAACTGTTTTTT.

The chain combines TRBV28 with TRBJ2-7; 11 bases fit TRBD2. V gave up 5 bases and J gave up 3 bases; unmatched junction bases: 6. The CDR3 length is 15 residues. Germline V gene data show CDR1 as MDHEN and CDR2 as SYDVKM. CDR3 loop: CASSNRLAGNYEQYF. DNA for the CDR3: TGTGCCAGCAGTAATCGACTAGCGGGGAACTACGAGCAGTACTTC.

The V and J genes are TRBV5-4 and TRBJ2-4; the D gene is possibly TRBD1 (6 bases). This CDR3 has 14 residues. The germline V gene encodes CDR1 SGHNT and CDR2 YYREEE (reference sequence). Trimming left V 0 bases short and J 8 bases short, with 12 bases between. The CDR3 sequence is CASSLEQGLDIQYF. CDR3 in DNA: TGTGCCAGCAGCTTGGAACAGGGTTTGGACATTCAGTACTTC. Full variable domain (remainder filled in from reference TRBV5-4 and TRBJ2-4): ETGVTQSPTHLIKTRGQQVTLRCSSQSGHNTVSWYQQALGQGPQFIFQYYREEENGRGNFPPRFSGLQFPNYSSELNVNALELDDSALYLCASSLEQGLDIQYFGAGTRLSVL.

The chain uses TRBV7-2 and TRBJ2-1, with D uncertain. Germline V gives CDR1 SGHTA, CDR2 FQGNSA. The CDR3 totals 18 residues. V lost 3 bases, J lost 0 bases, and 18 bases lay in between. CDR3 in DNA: TGTGCCAGCAGCTTTAGCTATCGGCTCGCCAGCTCCTACAATGAGCAGTTCTTC. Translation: CASSFSYRLASSYNEQFF.